This T cell receptor beta chain was profiled in a study of blood T cells in healthy people across ages. This clonotype occurred a few times. Its antigen is still unknown. The extraction recovered at least 5 micrograms of total RNA per sample. Primers used in a second PCR of about 7 to 11 cycles were a sample-barcoded 5' primer and a J-beta primer mix. Unique molecular identifiers of 12 random nucleotides labeled each cDNA. In TCRdb, the 5' RACE reads were re-called with MiXCR into one record per CDR3 protein. The table shows hundreds of thousands of distinct CDR3 sequences, with roughly 21% occurring only once. This CDR3 has 14 residues. Germline lookup yields CDR1 MGHRA and CDR2 YSYEKL. The V end lost 0 bases, the J end lost 1 base, and 5 bases lay between the germline ends. General study points: Aged donors had fewer naive CD4+ cells and lower diversity than long-lived donors.

Sample: blood. The chain couples TRBV4-1 to TRBJ2-3; D gene uncertain. This sequence originates from a man in his 70s in good health. The CDR3: CASSQDKGTDTQYF. Written as DNA, the CDR3 is TGCGCCAGCAGCCAAGACAAGGGCACAGATACGCAGTATTTT.